One sample yielded the 29 T cell receptor beta chains listed below, sequenced in a study of blood T cell repertoires in COVID-19. Sequencing used immunoSEQ multiplex PCR; TCRdb keeps in-frame clones, though not all of them. Of 250,000 to 300,000 clones in the sample, 88% were seen once. The sequencing sample was made of PBMCs or T cells enriched from blood (not recorded which). These receptors were obtained from a woman aged 30 to 39 who had recovered from COVID-19.

This clone has more than one count but fewer than ten. J is TRBJ1-1 and V is TRBV6-4; 7 bases are a match to TRBD1. This CDR3 region has 15 residues. Unmatched junction bases numbered 3, after V lost 2 bases and J lost 0 bases. Looked up from germline, CDR1 is MRHNA and CDR2 is SNTAGT. CDR3 residues: CASSDKGTVNTEAFF. The DNA of the CDR3 is TGTGCCAGCAGTGACAAGGGGACAGTGAACACTGAAGCTTTCTTT.

V is TRBV15 and J is TRBJ2-1, with TRBD1 identical over 9 bases. CDR3 length equals 19 residues. Trimming cost V 0 bases and J 3 bases; bases outside gene matches: 12. CDR1 is LNHNV, CDR2 YYDKDF, per germline (reference sequence). The CDR3 protein is CATSREGQGKPPGYNEQFF. CDR3 DNA: TGTGCCACCAGCAGAGAAGGACAGGGGAAGCCTCCGGGCTACAATGAGCAGTTCTTC.

The V call is TRBV28, the J call TRBJ1-4; D is perhaps TRBD1 (5 bases). Germline V CDR1 and CDR2: MDHEN, SYDVKM. V dropped 7 bases and J dropped 7 bases, with 16 bases sitting between them. The CDR3 is made up of 14 amino acids. The CDR3 nucleotides are TGTGCCAGCACAGGTCCAGGGACTCGTGAAAAACTGTTTTTT. It specifies CASTGPGTREKLFF.

V is TRBV27 and J is TRBJ2-2; 10 bases fit TRBD1. With V trimmed by 3 bases and J by 7 bases, 8 bases remained unmatched. This CDR3 has 16 amino acids. Looked up from germline, CDR1 is MNHEY and CDR2 is SMNVEV (reference sequence). Here the CDR3 reads CASSFPDRGQGGELFF. The CDR3 DNA reads as TGTGCCAGCAGTTTCCCTGACAGGGGGCAGGGCGGGGAGCTGTTTTTT.

This clone was seen just once. V gene TRBV5-4 combines with J gene TRBJ2-3; TRBD2 matches at 8 bases. Per the germline V gene, CDR1 is SGHNT and CDR2 is YYREEE (reference sequence). CDR3 length: 15 residues. J gave up 2 bases and V 3 bases, and 5 bases lay outside the gene matches. In DNA form, the CDR3 reads TGTGCCAGCAGCTCCCGGGGGGGGTTCACAGATACGCAGTATTTT. Translated, it gives CASSSRGGFTDTQYF. The full variable domain, rest sourced from reference TRBV5-4 and TRBJ2-3, is ETGVTQSPTHLIKTRGQQVTLRCSSQSGHNTVSWYQQALGQGPQFIFQYYREEENGRGNFPPRFSGLQFPNYSSELNVNALELDDSALYLCASSSRGGFTDTQYFGPGTRLTVL.

The chain is built from TRBV29-1 and TRBJ2-7; 10 bases are shared with TRBD1. Germline CDR1 reads SQVTM; CDR2 reads ANQGSEA. Losses at the gene ends were 1 base for V and 0 bases for J; bases not matched to a gene: 0. This CDR3 has 14 amino acids. As DNA, the CDR3 is TGCAGCGTTGAAGGACAGGGGGCCTCCTACGAGCAGTACTTC. Translated: CSVEGQGASYEQYF.

The rearrangement links TRBV27 to TRBJ1-3; D is unclear. With 3 bases removed from V and 2 bases from J, the gap between germline ends came to 5 bases. The CDR3 contains 13 residues. The V gene's germline CDR1 is MNHEY and CDR2 SMNVEV (reference sequence). CDR3 bases: TGTGCCAGCAGTTTCAGGACTGGAAACACCATATATTTT. Its translation is CASSFRTGNTIYF.

This clone was recorded once. The chain joins TRBV27 to TRBJ1-2, with 7 bases fitting TRBD1. After removal of 11 bases from V and 6 bases from J, the junction contained 15 bases not matched to a gene. The CDR3 is 14 amino acids. Germline V CDR1 and CDR2: MNHEY, SMNVEV (reference sequence). The CDR3 coding sequence is TGTGCCTCCCATCGACAGGGAAGACCAAATGGCTACACCTTC. Its protein product is CASHRQGRPNGYTF.

The chain carries TRBV28 and TRBJ1-1; D unclear. Germline CDR1 reads MDHEN; CDR2 reads SYDVKM. The CDR3 runs 14 residues. The V and J ends lost 6 bases and 3 bases respectively, with 14 bases between them. This CDR3 reads CASSAPGWDTEAFF. CDR3 in DNA: TGTGCCAGCAGCGCCCCGGGGTGGGACACTGAAGCTTTCTTT. Full variable domain (outside the CDR3, taken from reference TRBV28 and TRBJ1-1): DVKVTQSSRYLVKRTGEKVFLECVQDMDHENMFWYRQDPGLGLRLIYFSYDVKMKEKGDIPEGYSVSREKKERFSLILESASTNQTSMYLCASSAPGWDTEAFFGQGTRLTVV.

This clone has a single count. V is TRBV5-5 and J is TRBJ1-4, with TRBD1 identical over 7 bases. The junction had 10 bases not matched to a gene; V was cut back by 5 bases and J by 3 bases. The CDR3 is 16 amino acids. The germline V gene encodes CDR1 SGHKS and CDR2 YYEKEE (reference sequence). The CDR3 loop is CASSRWGTEANEKLFF. The DNA of the CDR3 is TGTGCCAGCAGTCGATGGGGGACAGAGGCTAATGAAAAACTGTTTTTT.

The rearrangement joins TRBV5-1 to TRBJ2-1; 7 nucleotides match TRBD2. There are 14 residues in the CDR3. Germline V lookup: CDR1 SGHRS, CDR2 YFSETQ. Losses at the gene ends were 4 bases for V and 4 bases for J; bases not matched to a gene: 5. CDR3 loop: CASSREGGYNEQFF. CDR3 coding DNA: TGCGCCAGCAGCAGGGAGGGCGGGTACAATGAGCAGTTCTTC.

J is TRBJ1-3 and V is TRBV7-2; the D gene is possibly TRBD1 (5 bases). V was cut by 0 bases and J by 0 bases, with 12 bases left in between. From germline, CDR1 is SGHTA and CDR2 FQGNSA. The CDR3 consists of 17 residues. CDR3 nucleotides: TGTGCCAGCAGCTTAGCCGGTGGGGCGCTCTCTGGAAACACCATATATTTT. Protein product: CASSLAGGALSGNTIYF.

This clone has just one count. V and J are TRBV3-1 (or the pseudogene TRBV3-2) and TRBJ2-7, with TRBD2 matching over 9 bases. Germline CDR1 reads LGHDT; CDR2 reads YNNKEL (reference sequence). The CDR3 is made up of 16 amino acids. Germline trimming cut 5 bases from V and 2 bases from J; bases unmatched to any gene: 10. In DNA, the CDR3 is TGTGCCAGCAGCGATTCGGCGGGGGGGACAGCCTACGAGCAGTACTTC. Translation gives CASSDSAGGTAYEQYF.

V gene TRBV2 combines with J gene TRBJ2-1; D is uncertain. CDR3 length: 15 residues. The V gene lost 3 bases and the J gene lost 4 bases, with 13 bases spanning the gap. The germline V gene has CDR1 SNHLY and CDR2 FYNNEI. The CDR3 sequence: CASSDWPAKYNEQFF. The CDR3 DNA is TGTGCCAGCAGTGATTGGCCAGCGAAATACAATGAGCAGTTCTTC.

The chain combines TRBV7-2 with TRBJ1-3; D remains ambiguous. The CDR3 has 16 amino acids. The V gene's germline CDR1 is SGHTA and CDR2 FQGNSA. V shed 4 bases and J shed 0 bases, with 13 bases lying between them. CDR3: CASSSAGGLSGNTIYF. Here the CDR3 DNA reads TGTGCCAGCAGCTCCGCTGGAGGCCTCTCTGGAAACACCATATATTTT. Together with reference TRBV7-2 and TRBJ1-3, the CDR3 gives the full variable domain: GAGVSQSPSNKVTEKGKDVELRCDPISGHTALYWYRQSLGQGLEFLIYFQGNSAPDKSGLPSDRFSAERTGGSVSTLTIQRTQQEDSAVYLCASSSAGGLSGNTIYFGEGSWLTVV.

This clone occurred once. The V gene is TRBV7-2, the J gene TRBJ2-2; D possibly corresponds to TRBD1 (6 bases). The germline CDR1 and CDR2 sequences are SGHTA and FQGNSA. Trimming took 2 bases from V and 3 from J, leaving 7 bases between them. There are 14 residues in the CDR3. This chain's CDR3 is CASSLRQDTGELFF. CDR3 coding DNA: TGTGCCAGCAGCTTAAGACAGGACACCGGGGAGCTGTTTTTT.

The chain is built from TRBV27 and TRBJ2-7, with 9 nucleotides matching TRBD2. The V gene's germline CDR1 is MNHEY and CDR2 SMNVEV (reference sequence). With 2 bases clipped from V and 2 bases from J, the junction kept 7 bases outside the gene matches. This CDR3 spans 16 amino acids. In DNA, the CDR3 is TGTGCCAGCAGTTTAGTCCCAGCGGGAGGAGCCTACGAGCAGTACTTC. This encodes CASSLVPAGGAYEQYF.

The chain recombines TRBV2 with TRBJ2-7, with D possibly matching TRBD1 (5 bases). From germline, CDR1 is SNHLY and CDR2 FYNNEI. This CDR3 spans 13 amino acids. Between the trimmed V and J ends, which lost 7 bases and 4 bases, there was a span of 14 bases. The CDR3: CASIRQLPYEQYF. The CDR3 DNA reads as TGTGCCAGCATACGACAGCTACCTTACGAGCAGTACTTC.

The chain is built from TRBV3-1 (or the pseudogene TRBV3-2) and TRBJ2-7; a possible D gene is TRBD1 (6 bases). The CDR3 length is 12 residues. Germline V CDR1 and CDR2: LGHDT, YNNKEL (reference sequence). V dropped 4 bases and J dropped 7 bases, with 11 bases sitting between them. The CDR3 spells CASSPTGWEQYF. The CDR3 nucleotides read TGTGCCAGCAGCCCCACAGGGTGGGAGCAGTACTTC.

The rearrangement links TRBV24-1 to TRBJ2-7, with D maybe TRBD1 (5 bases). The CDR3 covers 13 residues. The V end lost 4 bases, the J end lost 5 bases, and 11 bases lay between the germline ends. Germline-derived CDR1 and CDR2 are KGHDR and SFDVKD. The CDR3 reads CATSEAGLHEQYF. Here the CDR3 DNA reads TGTGCCACCAGTGAGGCAGGGTTGCACGAGCAGTACTTC.

The chain carries TRBV19 and TRBJ2-7; 7 bases match TRBD1. Losses at the gene ends were 3 bases for V and 5 bases for J; bases not matched to a gene: 13. Germline V CDR1 and CDR2: LNHDA, SQIVND (reference sequence). The CDR3 spans 16 residues. This CDR3 reads CASSIAQGVIVHEQYF. The CDR3, as DNA: TGTGCCAGTAGTATCGCCCAGGGGGTAATAGTCCACGAGCAGTACTTC.

This clone was picked up many times. Other DNA sequences within the sample encode an identical CDR3. The chain uses TRBV7-6 and TRBJ2-7, with D hard to call. Looked up from germline, CDR1 is SGHVS and CDR2 is FNYEAQ. The CDR3 covers 12 residues. Trimming took off 1 base at V and 3 bases at J, with 4 bases between the two ends. The CDR3 reads CASSLGDYEQYF. The CDR3 DNA reads as TGTGCCAGCAGCTTAGGAGACTACGAGCAGTACTTC.

The J gene is TRBJ2-4, the V gene TRBV11-3; 7 bases fit TRBD1. This CDR3 comprises 17 residues. Unmatched junction bases numbered 10, after V lost 5 bases and J lost 0 bases. The germline CDR1 and CDR2 sequences are SGHNT and YENEEA. CDR3 amino acids: CASSGTGTALAKNIQYF. DNA of the CDR3: TGTGCCAGCAGCGGCACGGGGACAGCTTTAGCCAAAAACATTCAGTACTTC.

This clone has a single count. Here the CDR3 DNA reads TGTGCCAGCAGCTTCCTCAGGGTGGGCGGGGAGCTGTTTTTT. This gives the protein CASSFLRVGGELFF. J is TRBJ2-2 and V is TRBV7-3; maybe TRBD1 (5 bases). CDR1 is SGHTA, CDR2 FQGTGA, per germline. The CDR3 is made up of 14 amino acids. V lost 3 bases and J lost 7, with 12 bases in between.

The chain links TRBV5-1 to TRBJ2-1, with a weak D call TRBD2 (7 bases). V was pared by 0 bases and J by 4 bases, with 17 bases between. The length of the CDR3 is 17 residues. The V gene's germline CDR1 is SGHRS and CDR2 YFSETQ. DNA of the CDR3: TGCGCCAGCAGCTTGGAGGGGGGGCGCGTTTTGTACAATGAGCAGTTCTTC. It is translated as CASSLEGGRVLYNEQFF.

The rearrangement links TRBV14 to TRBJ2-4, with TRBD1 as a possible D gene (5 bases). Germline loops: CDR1 SGHDN, CDR2 FVKESK. The CDR3 runs 15 residues. V was pared by 4 bases and J by 7 bases, with 17 bases between. CDR3 amino acids: CASSRDGAFANIQYF. The CDR3 DNA reads as TGTGCCAGCAGCCGAGATGGGGCCTTTGCGAACATTCAGTACTTC.

The gene calls are TRBV13 and TRBJ1-6, with 7 bases fitting TRBD1. The CDR3 covers 16 residues. The V and J ends lost 5 bases and 7 bases, in that order; junction bases with no gene match: 11. The germline gives CDR1 PRHDT, CDR2 FYEKMQ (reference sequence). The CDR3 bases are TGTGCCAGCAGCGCCTCAGGGGGATCTACGAATTCACCCCTCCACTTT. Amino acids: CASSASGGSTNSPLHF.

V is TRBV27 and J is TRBJ2-7; 7 nucleotides line up with TRBD2. Germline V gene lookup returns CDR1 MNHEY and CDR2 SMNVEV (reference sequence). The V and J ends lost 2 bases and 2 bases, in that order; junction bases with no gene match: 6. This CDR3 region has 15 residues. CDR3 sequence (DNA): TGTGCCAGCAGTTTACGTCTGCGGGGGACCTACGAGCAGTACTTC. Translating it yields CASSLRLRGTYEQYF.

This rearrangement joins TRBV28 to TRBJ1-2, with D perhaps TRBD1 (6 bases). V was clipped by 2 bases and J by 4 bases, with 20 bases between them. The CDR3 contains 17 residues. Germline lookup yields CDR1 MDHEN and CDR2 SYDVKM. In nucleotides, the CDR3 is TGTGCCAGCAGTTTACGACTGCTTCGACAGGAGGCCTATGGCTACACCTTC. It is translated as CASSLRLLRQEAYGYTF.